Listed below are T cell receptor beta chains from one sample, sequenced in a study of post-analysis software for immune sequencing data. Using its own MiXCR run on the PCR reads, TCRdb lists one record per CDR3 protein. In the table there are approximately 770,000 distinct CDR3 sequences, 46% of which are singletons. The sequenced sample was blood. These receptors were obtained from a girl under 18 with multiple sclerosis. Each CDR3 is given with its conserved first and last residue. A D gene is named only where the DNA matches it firmly. Some rows mark clone size as missing; the rest say once, few, many or name a class of expanded clone.

TRBV20-1	-	few	TRBJ2-1	CSADTGQTDEQFF	TGCAGTGCTGATACGGGGCAAACGGATGAGCAGTTCTTC
TRBV29-1	TRBD2	few	TRBJ2-5	CSVVVGSGDHWYF	TGCAGCGTTGTGGTGGGTAGCGGGGATCACTGGTACTTC
TRBV11-2	-	few	TRBJ2-3	CASSHDQDTQYF	TGTGCCAGCAGCCACGATCAAGATACGCAGTATTTT
TRBV20-1	TRBD1	-	TRBJ1-2	CSARDRDSYNYGYTF	TGCAGTGCTAGAGATCGGGACAGTTACAACTATGGCTACACCTTC
TRBV13	-	-	TRBJ1-1	CASSPPAAGTEAFF	TGTGCCAGCAGCCCCCCAGCAGCGGGCACTGAAGCTTTCTTT
TRBV9	TRBD1	-	TRBJ2-7	CASSKGTESYEQYF	TGTGCCAGCAGCAAAGGGACAGAATCTTACGAGCAGTACTTC
TRBV10-3	-	-	TRBJ1-5	CAISVGDNQPQHF	TGTGCCATCAGTGTAGGGGACAATCAGCCCCAGCATTTT
TRBV12-3/TRBV12-4	-	few	TRBJ2-1	CASTLSRDEQFF	TGTGCCAGCACCCTTTCTAGGGATGAGCAGTTCTTC
TRBV2	TRBD1	-	TRBJ1-6	CASNPPGQGFILGSPLHF	TGTGCCAGCAATCCGCCGGGACAGGGATTTATCCTCGGTTCACCCCTCCACTTT
TRBV29-1	TRBD1	-	TRBJ2-7	CSVEGGTGNEQYF	TGCAGCGTTGAGGGAGGGACAGGGAACGAGCAGTACTTC
TRBV28	-	few	TRBJ2-5	CASKGEADFQETQYF	TGTGCCAGCAAGGGTGAAGCGGACTTTCAAGAGACCCAGTACTTC
TRBV6-2/TRBV6-3	-	-	TRBJ2-1	CASRHWAGPNNEQFF	TGTGCCAGCAGACACTGGGCGGGTCCTAACAATGAGCAGTTCTTC
TRBV10-2	TRBD2	-	TRBJ2-7	CASKTSGSYEQYF	TGCGCCAGCAAGACTAGCGGGAGTTACGAGCAGTACTTC
TRBV7-3	-	-	TRBJ1-2	CARSDVAGYGYTF	TGTGCCAGATCGGACGTGGCGGGCTATGGCTACACCTTC
TRBV12-3/TRBV12-4	-	few	TRBJ2-7	CASSSSDFYEQYF	TGTGCCAGCAGTTCGTCGGACTTTTACGAGCAGTACTTC
TRBV7-9	-	-	TRBJ2-7	CASSPPGSSGNEQYF	TGTGCCAGCAGCCCGCCGGGTTCGAGTGGCAATGAGCAGTACTTC
TRBV20-1	TRBD1	few	TRBJ2-4	CSASLPGQGTQQYF	TGCAGTGCTAGTCTTCCGGGACAGGGAACCCAACAGTACTTC
TRBV2	-	-	TRBJ1-5	CASSEKWSGILRVGQPQHF	TGTGCCAGCAGTGAAAAATGGTCTGGGATTTTGAGGGTGGGTCAGCCCCAGCATTTT
TRBV20-1	-	-	TRBJ2-1	CSAQDSRHDNEQFF	TGCAGTGCTCAGGACAGCCGGCACGACAATGAGCAGTTCTTC
TRBV20-1	-	few	TRBJ2-7	CSARDRVGSPYEQYF	TGCAGTGCTAGAGATCGAGTGGGGTCCCCCTACGAGCAGTACTTC
TRBV5-1	TRBD2	few	TRBJ2-3	CASSLVTGGPSDTQYF	TGCGCCAGCAGCTTGGTGACGGGAGGGCCTTCAGATACGCAGTATTTT
TRBV12-3/TRBV12-4	-	-	TRBJ2-3	CASSFIGYTDTQYF	TGTGCCAGCAGTTTTATTGGCTACACAGATACGCAGTATTTT
TRBV4-3	TRBD2	few	TRBJ2-3	CASSPRVAGLEDTQYF	TGCGCCAGCAGCCCCCGAGTAGCGGGATTAGAAGATACGCAGTATTTT
TRBV7-3	TRBD2	-	TRBJ2-5	CASSSIAGPMYF	TGTGCCAGCAGCTCCATAGCGGGGCCTATGTACTTC
TRBV7-9	-	few	TRBJ1-2	CASSLDLPGEYGYTF	TGTGCCAGCAGCTTAGATCTTCCAGGAGAATATGGCTACACCTTC
TRBV5-1	-	few	TRBJ2-3	CASSPETEDTQYF	TGCGCCAGCAGCCCGGAGACAGAAGATACGCAGTATTTT
TRBV7-2	-	-	TRBJ2-3	CASSRGLSTDTQYF	TGCGCCAGCAGCCGAGGCCTCAGCACAGATACGCAGTATTTT
TRBV29-1	-	few	TRBJ2-1	CSVENFGAGGSYNEQFF	TGCAGCGTTGAAAATTTTGGGGCAGGCGGTTCCTACAATGAGCAGTTCTTC
TRBV7-9	TRBD1	-	TRBJ2-7	CASGSPGQDHEQYF	TGTGCCAGCGGATCACCGGGACAGGACCACGAGCAGTACTTC
TRBV14	-	-	TRBJ1-2	CASSQLRGTHYGYTF	TGTGCCAGCAGCCAACTCCGAGGGACACACTATGGCTACACCTTC
TRBV6-5	-	few	TRBJ2-7	CASSYSLDSLVLYEQYF	TGTGCCAGCAGTTACTCCTTGGACAGCCTGGTCCTCTACGAGCAGTACTTC
TRBV2	-	few	TRBJ2-3	CASNLETVSTDTQYF	TGTGCCAGCAACCTGGAGACAGTCTCAACAGATACGCAGTATTTT
TRBV29-1	-	-	TRBJ2-1	CSVTRAGLGDEQFF	TGCAGCGTAACTCGGGCGGGACTTGGGGATGAGCAGTTCTTC
TRBV20-1	-	-	TRBJ2-7	CSARGPATYEQYF	TGCAGTGCTAGAGGGCCAGCGACCTACGAGCAGTACTTC
TRBV28	-	-	TRBJ1-2	CASSLDGGIYGYTF	TGTGCCAGCAGTTTAGACGGGGGGATCTATGGCTACACCTTC
TRBV10-3	TRBD2	-	TRBJ2-1	CAISPGLAGEQFF	TGTGCCATCAGCCCGGGACTAGCGGGAGAGCAGTTCTTC
TRBV5-1	TRBD2	-	TRBJ2-7	CASSLGLASDEQYF	TGCGCCAGCAGCTTGGGACTAGCGTCCGACGAGCAGTACTTC
TRBV6-5	-	few	TRBJ2-1	CASSYSGINAYNEQFF	TGTGCCAGCAGTTACTCCGGGATTAACGCCTACAATGAGCAGTTCTTC
TRBV29-1	-	-	TRBJ1-2	CSVVDSNYGYTF	TGCAGCGTTGTCGACAGTAACTATGGCTACACCTTC
TRBV5-1	-	few	TRBJ2-5	CASSLEGVQKTQYF	TGCGCCAGCAGCTTGGAGGGAGTCCAAAAGACCCAGTACTTC
TRBV15	-	few	TRBJ1-4	CATSRPGTTNEKLFF	TGTGCCACCAGCAGACCCGGGACCACTAATGAAAAACTGTTTTTT
TRBV15	TRBD1	-	TRBJ2-1	CATSKKQGGVYNEQFF	TGTGCCACCAGCAAAAAACAGGGGGGAGTTTACAATGAGCAGTTCTTC
TRBV20-1	TRBD2	-	TRBJ2-1	CSAPGTSGSYNEQFF	TGCAGTGCGCCGGGGACTAGCGGCTCCTACAATGAGCAGTTCTTC
TRBV29-1	-	-	TRBJ2-7	CSVVLGPPYEQYF	TGCAGCGTTGTTCTGGGCCCACCCTACGAGCAGTACTTC
TRBV7-3	TRBD2	-	TRBJ2-1	CASCRTSGSYNEQFF	TGTGCCAGCTGTCGGACTAGCGGTTCCTACAATGAGCAGTTCTTC
TRBV4-3	-	-	TRBJ2-7	CASSQDFFGRAVWYEQYF	TGCGCCAGCAGCCAAGATTTCTTTGGCAGGGCTGTTTGGTACGAGCAGTACTTC
TRBV7-8	-	-	TRBJ2-7	CASSKGLANSYEQYF	TGTGCCAGCAGCAAGGGGCTAGCGAACTCCTACGAGCAGTACTTC
TRBV7-3	-	once	TRBJ1-5	CASSLVGRARGQPQHF	TGTGCCAGCAGCCTCGTGGGGAGGGCGAGGGGTCAGCCCCAGCATTTT
TRBV7-2	TRBD1	-	TRBJ1-2	CASSPRTGGRGYTF	TGTGCCAGCAGCCCCCGGACAGGGGGCAGAGGCTACACCTTC
TRBV4-3	TRBD2	-	TRBJ2-1	CASSQDLAGTYNEQFF	TGCGCCAGCAGCCAAGATCTAGCGGGGACCTACAATGAGCAGTTCTTC
TRBV15	TRBD2	-	TRBJ2-1	CATRRSGSSYNEQFF	TGTGCCACCAGGAGGAGCGGGAGCTCCTACAATGAGCAGTTCTTC
TRBV15	-	-	TRBJ1-4	CATSRSTFGTNEKLFF	TGTGCCACCAGCAGGTCCACATTTGGGACTAATGAAAAACTGTTTTTT
TRBV29-1	TRBD2	-	TRBJ2-1	CSVERPQGLAGGPDEQFF	TGCAGCGTTGAAAGGCCCCAGGGGCTAGCGGGAGGGCCTGATGAGCAGTTCTTC
TRBV29-1	-	-	TRBJ1-1	CSVPGDTEAFF	TGCAGCGTTCCCGGAGACACTGAAGCTTTCTTT
TRBV6-1	-	-	TRBJ2-7	CASSEAKLVRPYEQYF	TGTGCCAGCAGTGAAGCAAAATTGGTACGGCCCTACGAGCAGTACTTC
TRBV7-3	-	many	TRBJ2-1	CASSLTSYNEQFF	TGTGCCAGCAGCTTAACTAGCTACAATGAGCAGTTCTTC
TRBV15	-	few	TRBJ2-3	CATSRDPGGTDTQYF	TGTGCCACCAGCAGAGACCCCGGGGGCACAGATACGCAGTATTTT